The 14 T cell receptor beta chains below come from one sample, sequenced in a study of T cells in Graves' hyperthyroidism and ophthalmopathy (dated by TCRdb to about 2019). The protocol used for the library was multiplex PCR. Sequencing used an Illumina HiSeq 2000. TCR beta CDR3 regions were amplified from RNA transcripts. A first-round RT-PCR of the TCR CDR3 used the HTBI primer set with the Qiagen OneStep RT-PCR kit. TCRdb reworked the public reads: Q25 trimming with fastp, MiXCR clone assembly, productive beta chains retained. Each CDR3 protein appears once, grouped with its most common genes and DNA. This sample holds approximately 600,000 distinct CDR3 sequences; around 21% were observed only once. The ten top clones hold roughly 30% of the sample. The specimen was blood. All receptors derive from a man between 25 and 39 years old with Graves' ophthalmopathy.

This rearrangement joins TRBV9 to TRBJ2-2; D is undetermined. Trimming shortened V by 2 bases and J by 5 bases, and 7 bases separated the two germline ends. CDR3 length: 13 residues. Germline CDR1 is SGDLS and CDR2 is YYNGEE. CDR3 protein: CASSVLSTGELFF. The CDR3 DNA reads as TGTGCCAGCAGCGTTCTAAGTACCGGGGAGCTGTTTTTT.

This clonotype showed up many times. CDR3 sequence reads: CASSSTTTRDWEQFF. DNA of the CDR3: TGTGCCAGCAGCTCCACGACTACCCGGGACTGGGAGCAGTTCTTC. The chain employs TRBV11-2 and TRBJ2-1, with D possibly matching TRBD2 (6 bases). The CDR3 spans 15 residues. Germline CDR1 SGHAT, CDR2 FQNNGV. With 4 bases removed from V and 10 bases from J, the gap between germline ends came to 20 bases.

This clonotype has ten or more counts. The V gene is TRBV2, the J gene TRBJ2-1; D may be TRBD2 (6 bases). CDR1 and CDR2 (germline): SNHLY, FYNNEI. V shed 4 bases and J shed 4 bases, with 14 bases lying between them. The CDR3 covers 15 residues. CDR3 bases: TGTGCCAGCAGTGGGGACGGGAGACCGTACAATGAGCAGTTCTTC. It specifies CASSGDGRPYNEQFF.

This clonotype was found a few times. The rearrangement joins TRBV5-5 to TRBJ2-7, with D uncertain. This CDR3 has 13 amino acids. Germline-derived CDR1 and CDR2 are SGHKS and YYEKEE (reference sequence). The germline V and J ends were trimmed by 0 bases and 4 bases, with 8 bases remaining between them. CDR3 coding DNA: TGTGCCAGCAGCTTGGGTTTACAATACGAGCAGTACTTC. This translates into CASSLGLQYEQYF.

The chain joins TRBV7-2 to TRBJ2-1; D is unresolved. Germline V gives CDR1 SGHTA, CDR2 FQGNSA. This CDR3 region has 16 residues. V was shortened by 3 bases and J by 8 bases, with 20 bases between the two germline ends. The CDR3 region is CASSFWRQTSRDEQFF. Here the CDR3 DNA reads TGTGCCAGCAGCTTCTGGCGGCAGACTTCTCGTGATGAGCAGTTCTTC.

This clonotype was seen a few times. This sequence joins TRBV28 and TRBJ2-1; 10 nucleotides match TRBD2. This CDR3 comprises 15 residues. CDR1 MDHEN and CDR2 SYDVKM come from the germline V gene. J was trimmed by 7 bases and V by 7 bases; bases with no gene match: 10. The CDR3 here is CASKSSGRAGNEQFF. The CDR3 DNA reads as TGTGCCAGCAAGTCGAGCGGGAGGGCCGGAAATGAGCAGTTCTTC.

With regard to this clonotype: Given a much more abundant clone one base away, this may be a read error. The chain combines TRBV2 with TRBJ2-1, with TRBD1 matching over 8 bases. The CDR3 runs to 14 residues. Unmatched junction bases numbered 4, after V lost 6 bases and J lost 3 bases. Germline lookup yields CDR1 SNHLY and CDR2 FYNNEI. The CDR3 bases are TGTGCCAGCAGCCGGACAGGGTTCTACAATGAGCAGTTCTTC. As protein: CASSRTGFYNEQFF.

Only a few counts were recorded for this clonotype. The gene calls are TRBV3-1 and TRBJ2-7, with 7 bases matching TRBD2. With V trimmed by 5 bases and J by 5 bases, 9 bases remained unmatched. CDR1 is LGHDT, CDR2 YNNKEL, per germline (reference sequence). The CDR3 runs to 14 residues. Written as DNA, the CDR3 is TGTGCCAGCAGCTTCGTGGGGAGGGCCGACGAGCAGTACTTC. Its translation: CASSFVGRADEQYF.

There are many counts of this clonotype. For the CDR3, the DNA is TGTGCCAGCAGCTCCTTGGACAGTTCAATGAACACTGAAGCTTTCTTT. Encoded protein: CASSSLDSSMNTEAFF. The genes are TRBV3-1 and TRBJ1-1, with D perhaps TRBD1 (6 bases). CDR3 length: 16 residues. Germline V gene sequence: CDR1 LGHDT, CDR2 YNNKEL (reference sequence). V gave up 5 bases and J gave up 0 bases, with 16 bases separating them. The full variable domain, with the rest looked up from reference TRBV3-1 and TRBJ1-1, is DTAVSQTPKYLVTQMGNDKSIKCEQNLGHDTMYWYKQDSKKFLKIMFSYNNKELIINETVPNRFSPKSPDKAHLNLHINSLELGDSAVYFCASSSLDSSMNTEAFFGQGTRLTVV.

V and J are TRBV20-1 and TRBJ1-5; a weak D match, TRBD1 (5 bases). V gave up 3 bases and J gave up 3 bases, with 15 bases separating them. This CDR3 has 15 residues. From germline, CDR1 is DFQATT and CDR2 SNEGSKA (reference sequence). CDR3 bases: TGCAGTGCTAGTGTAGCCGTACAGGACAATCAGCCCCAGCATTTT. Its translation is CSASVAVQDNQPQHF.

The chain carries TRBV6-2 or TRBV6-3 and TRBJ2-7, with 9 bases aligning to TRBD1. V shed 8 bases and J 3 bases; nucleotides not matched to a gene: 17. The CDR3 has 17 residues. Germline assignment: CDR1 MNHEY and CDR2 SVGEGT. CDR3 in amino acids: CASGPTGGANLVYEQYF. For the CDR3, the DNA is TGTGCCAGCGGTCCCACAGGGGGCGCGAATCTTGTCTACGAGCAGTACTTC.

This clonotype was detected many times. The CDR3 DNA reads TGCAGTGCCAGCAGGGGGAACACTGAAGCTTTCTTT. This codes for CSASRGNTEAFF. The chain uses TRBV20-1 and TRBJ1-1; D is perhaps TRBD1 (6 bases). This CDR3 has 12 amino acids. Germline CDR1 is DFQATT and CDR2 is SNEGSKA (reference sequence). The V end lost 6 bases, the J end lost 1 base, and 9 bases lay between the germline ends.

The genes are TRBV19 and TRBJ1-5, with D unclear. V was cut by 5 bases and J by 0 bases, with 11 bases left in between. From germline, CDR1 is LNHDA and CDR2 SQIVND (reference sequence). The CDR3 covers 15 residues. The CDR3 DNA is TGTGCCAGTAGTCTCTCGGACTCTAGCAATCAGCCCCAGCATTTT. Protein product: CASSLSDSSNQPQHF.

This clonotype was counted many times. This rearrangement joins TRBV28 to TRBJ2-5; 8 positions match TRBD1. Germline assignment: CDR1 MDHEN and CDR2 SYDVKM. V dropped 7 bases and J dropped 0; count of bases not matched to a gene: 7. The CDR3 extends over 15 amino acids. CDR3 sequence (DNA): TGTGCCAGCACCCCGACAGGGGAGTACCAAGAGACCCAGTACTTC. It yields the protein CASTPTGEYQETQYF. The full variable domain, completed using reference TRBV28 and TRBJ2-5, is DVKVTQSSRYLVKRTGEKVFLECVQDMDHENMFWYRQDPGLGLRLIYFSYDVKMKEKGDIPEGYSVSREKKERFSLILESASTNQTSMYLCASTPTGEYQETQYFGPGTRLLVL.